The 27 T cell receptor beta chains in this list originate from one sample, sequenced in a study of blood T cell repertoires in COVID-19. Produced via immunoSEQ multiplex PCR; TCRdb's table is partial and in-frame only. The sample holds some 38,000 clones, approximately 90% seen once. Material: peripheral blood. The receptor set was obtained from a man between 65 and 85 years old with acute or convalescent COVID-19.

The rearrangement uses TRBV28 and TRBJ2-7; D is perhaps TRBD2 (6 bases). The CDR3 contains 13 residues. CDR1 and CDR2 (germline): MDHEN, SYDVKM. The V and J ends lost 7 bases and 7 bases respectively, with 17 bases between them. The CDR3 DNA is TGTGCCAGCACAGGGTCTAGCGAGGGTGAGCAGTACTTC. Amino acids: CASTGSSEGEQYF.

This rearrangement joins TRBV28 to TRBJ1-2, with D perhaps TRBD1 (5 bases). The V gene lost 3 bases and the J gene lost 5 bases, with 19 bases spanning the gap. Germline CDR1 reads MDHEN; CDR2 reads SYDVKM. This CDR3 spans 16 amino acids. The CDR3 sequence is CASSFPAEGPGYGYTF. Written as DNA, the CDR3 is TGTGCCAGCAGTTTCCCGGCGGAGGGGCCGGGGTATGGCTACACCTTC.

The chain uses TRBV5-5 and TRBJ1-1, with a weak D call TRBD1 (6 bases). Germline V gene data show CDR1 as SGHKS and CDR2 as YYEKEE (reference sequence). V lost 2 bases and J lost 7, with 9 bases in between. The CDR3 sequence is 12 residues long. The CDR3 region has the DNA TGTGCCAGCAGCTTTGGACAGAATGAAGCTTTCTTT. This codes for CASSFGQNEAFF.

The rearrangement links TRBV5-1 to TRBJ2-5; 9 bases align to TRBD2. Germline trimming cut 3 bases from V and 2 bases from J; bases unmatched to any gene: 5. From germline, CDR1 is SGHRS and CDR2 YFSETQ. CDR3 length: 15 amino acids. CDR3 sequence: CASSSQTSGQETQYF. CDR3 coding DNA: TGCGCCAGCAGCTCTCAGACTAGCGGACAAGAGACCCAGTACTTC.

The CDR3 sequence: CASGGGNEQFF. CDR3 DNA: TGTGCCAGCGGGGGCGGCAATGAGCAGTTCTTC. This chain joins TRBV13 and TRBJ2-1, with TRBD1 as a possible D gene (6 bases). CDR1 and CDR2 (germline): PRHDT, FYEKMQ (reference sequence). V lost 8 bases to trimming and J lost 6 bases, with 8 bases between them. This CDR3 is built from 11 residues. The full variable domain, rest sourced from reference TRBV13 and TRBJ2-1, is AAGVIQSPRHLIKEKRETATLKCYPIPRHDTVYWYQQGPGQDPQFLISFYEKMQSDKGSIPDRFSAQQFSDYHSELNMSSLELGDSALYFCASGGGNEQFFGPGTRLTVL.

The chain couples TRBV19 to TRBJ1-4, with D tentatively TRBD1 (6 bases). The CDR3 sequence is 12 residues long. Germline-derived CDR1 and CDR2 are LNHDA and SQIVND (reference sequence). The V end lost 10 bases, the J end lost 7 bases, and 13 bases lay between the germline ends. For the CDR3, the DNA is TGTGCCACCAGGGGCGATGGTGAAAAACTGTTTTTT. Translating it yields CATRGDGEKLFF.

V usage is TRBV15 and J usage is TRBJ2-3; D perhaps matches TRBD1 (7 bases). V was pared by 1 base and J by 6 bases, with 11 bases between. This CDR3 is 14 amino acids long. The germline V gene encodes CDR1 LNHNV and CDR2 YYDKDF (reference sequence). The CDR3 reads CATSRGTGGDTQYF. As DNA, the CDR3 is TGTGCCACCAGCAGAGGGACAGGAGGGGATACGCAGTATTTT.

This chain links TRBV6-2 or TRBV6-3 with TRBJ2-1; TRBD2 might be the D (6 bases). In germline, CDR1 is MNHEY, CDR2 SVGEGT. CDR3 length: 19 residues. The V gene lost 2 bases and the J gene lost 4 bases, with 24 bases spanning the gap. The CDR3 nucleotides are TGTGCCAGCAGTTACAGGCGGAGGGGACCTCGCAGAGAGTACAATGAGCAGTTCTTC. Translating gives CASSYRRRGPRREYNEQFF.

This clone was recorded only once. This rearrangement joins TRBV24-1 to TRBJ2-1; D unclear. The CDR3 length is 14 residues. The germline V and J ends were trimmed by 5 bases and 0 bases, with 7 bases remaining between them. The germline CDR1 and CDR2 sequences are KGHDR and SFDVKD. DNA of the CDR3: TGTGCCACCAGTGGCCGGAGCTCCTACAATGAGCAGTTCTTC. Translation gives CATSGRSSYNEQFF.

This rearrangement joins TRBV15 to TRBJ1-1; possibly TRBD1 for D (6 bases). In germline, CDR1 is LNHNV, CDR2 YYDKDF (reference sequence). V dropped 1 base and J dropped 7 bases, with 16 bases sitting between them. CDR3 length equals 15 residues. In nucleotides, the CDR3 is TGTGCCACCAGCAGAGGTGGGGCAGGGGTCGGTGAAGCTTTCTTT. Protein: CATSRGGAGVGEAFF. The full variable domain, completed using reference TRBV15 and TRBJ1-1, is DAMVIQNPRYQVTQFGKPVTLSCSQTLNHNVMYWYQQKSSQAPKLLFHYYDKDFNNEADTPDNFQSRRPNTSFCFLDIRSPGLGDTAMYLCATSRGGAGVGEAFFGQGTRLTVV.

This chain uses TRBV6-6 with TRBJ2-3; D not certain. The CDR3 has 14 amino acids. Germline CDR1 is MNHNY and CDR2 is SVGAGI (reference sequence). The germline V and J ends were trimmed by 4 bases and 1 base, with 9 bases remaining between them. The DNA for the CDR3 is TGTGCCAGCAGTTCCAGTTTCGGCACAGATACGCAGTATTTT. Encoded protein: CASSSSFGTDTQYF.

The chain combines TRBV27 with TRBJ2-7, with 10 positions matching TRBD1. CDR3 length equals 14 residues. The junction had 6 bases not matched to a gene; V was cut back by 5 bases and J by 5 bases. The germline V gene encodes CDR1 MNHEY and CDR2 SMNVEV (reference sequence). This CDR3 reads CASSGGQGRDEQYF. CDR3 in DNA: TGTGCCAGCAGTGGGGGACAGGGGAGGGACGAGCAGTACTTC.

This chain joins TRBV20-1 and TRBJ2-3; D not resolved. CDR1 is DFQATT and CDR2 is SNEGSKA in the germline V gene (reference sequence). The CDR3 consists of 11 residues. Trimming removed 3 bases at V and 14 bases at J, with 15 bases between. CDR3 DNA: TGCAGTGCTAGTCTCCACACGGCGGCGTATTTT. Protein: CSASLHTAAYF.

The rearrangement uses TRBV7-2 and TRBJ1-2; 7 bases fit TRBD1. V trimming: 1 base; J trimming: 5 bases; junction bases outside the gene matches: 10. The germline gives CDR1 SGHTA, CDR2 FQGNSA. The CDR3 length is 16 residues. DNA for the CDR3: TGTGCCAGCAGCTTAGTTGGAGGGGGCTATGGGTATGGCTACACCTTC. Its translation: CASSLVGGGYGYGYTF.

The genes are TRBV6-5 and TRBJ2-1; 8 bases align to TRBD2. Per the germline V gene, CDR1 is MNHEY and CDR2 is SVGAGI. The CDR3 has 14 amino acids. J lost 2 bases, V lost 7 bases, and 4 bases had no gene match. This chain's CDR3 is CASTAGGTYNEQFF. The CDR3 nucleotides read TGTGCCAGCACGGCGGGAGGTACCTACAATGAGCAGTTCTTC.

The chain links TRBV6-4 to TRBJ2-3; TRBD2 aligns across 8 bases. After removal of 4 bases from V and 4 bases from J, the junction contained 4 bases not matched to a gene. CDR3 size: 14 residues. Germline CDR1 and CDR2: MRHNA and SNTAGT. The CDR3 here is CASSVTSAADTQYF. The CDR3 DNA sequence: TGTGCCAGCAGTGTGACTAGCGCGGCAGATACGCAGTATTTT.

The chain joins TRBV23-1 to TRBJ1-4; 10 nucleotides match TRBD1. TRBV23-1 is an ORF for which the function is uncertain. This CDR3 comprises 21 residues. V dropped 3 bases and J dropped 4; count of bases not matched to a gene: 20. The CDR3, as DNA: TGCGCCAGCAGTCATCCGGACAGGGGGGCGCACCGGTTACCCCGTAATGAAAAACTGTTTTTT. It codes for CASSHPDRGAHRLPRNEKLFF.

The rearrangement uses TRBV27 and TRBJ1-1; 7 nucleotides agree with TRBD1. Trimming at V came to 5 bases and at J to 1 base, leaving 10 bases not matched to a gene. Germline-derived CDR1 and CDR2 are MNHEY and SMNVEV (reference sequence). The CDR3 spans 16 residues. This CDR3 is CASSGDRQGGNTEAFF. CDR3 nucleotide sequence: TGTGCCAGCAGTGGGGATAGACAGGGAGGGAACACTGAAGCTTTCTTT.

The chain is built from TRBV27 and TRBJ2-5; the match to TRBD1 covers 7 bases. V dropped 6 bases and J dropped 4; count of bases not matched to a gene: 5. Germline V lookup: CDR1 MNHEY, CDR2 SMNVEV (reference sequence). The CDR3 runs 13 residues. CDR3 sequence reads: CASRETGPETQYF. The CDR3 DNA reads TGTGCCAGCAGAGAGACAGGGCCAGAGACCCAGTACTTC.

The rearrangement joins TRBV27 to TRBJ2-1; TRBD2 aligns across 13 bases. V shed 2 bases and J 7 bases; nucleotides not matched to a gene: 8. The CDR3 loop spans 17 amino acids. The germline V gene encodes CDR1 MNHEY and CDR2 SMNVEV (reference sequence). CDR3 loop: CASSLRSLAGGENEQFF. The CDR3 DNA is TGTGCCAGCAGTTTAAGGTCACTAGCGGGAGGGGAAAATGAGCAGTTCTTC.

The V and J genes are TRBV7-3 and TRBJ2-3, with 7 bases matching TRBD2. V dropped 1 base and J dropped 0; count of bases not matched to a gene: 7. This CDR3 spans 17 amino acids. Germline-derived CDR1 and CDR2 are SGHTA and FQGTGA. DNA of the CDR3: TGTGCCAGCAGCTTAAACCCAGCGGGGTCTAGCACAGATACGCAGTATTTT. Residues: CASSLNPAGSSTDTQYF.

This clone was detected only a few times. The chain combines TRBV6-1 with TRBJ1-5; the D gene is possibly TRBD1 (6 bases). Deletions cut 3 bases from V and 0 bases from J, with 12 bases between. Per germline, CDR1 MNHNS and CDR2 SASEGT. The CDR3 spans 16 residues. For the CDR3, the DNA is TGTGCCAGCAGTGATAGAGGGACACCTAGCAATCAGCCCCAGCATTTT. Translating gives CASSDRGTPSNQPQHF.

V is TRBV28 and J is TRBJ1-3; D gene ambiguous. Germline CDR1 and CDR2: MDHEN and SYDVKM. V was cut by 3 bases and J by 0 bases, with 12 bases left in between. This CDR3 has 16 amino acids. The CDR3 DNA reads as TGTGCCAGCAGTTTGACGAGGGAGCCCTCTGGAAACACCATATATTTT. Its translation: CASSLTREPSGNTIYF.

The chain employs TRBV4-2 and TRBJ1-2; no clear D gene. The CDR3 is 15 residues long. The germline CDR1 and CDR2 sequences are LGHNA and YNFKEQ. Trimming shortened V by 0 bases and J by 4 bases, and 12 bases separated the two germline ends. The CDR3 sequence: CASSQETGFSYGYTF. The CDR3, as DNA: TGTGCCAGCAGCCAAGAAACGGGATTTTCCTATGGCTACACCTTC.

This rearrangement joins TRBV5-1 to TRBJ2-6, with D possibly matching TRBD1 (6 bases). Deletions cut 0 bases from V and 0 bases from J, with 16 bases between. The CDR3 is 19 residues long. The germline gives CDR1 SGHRS, CDR2 YFSETQ. CDR3 loop: CASSLGQPGVPSGANVLTF. The CDR3 DNA sequence: TGCGCCAGCAGCTTGGGACAGCCAGGGGTACCCTCTGGGGCCAACGTCCTGACTTTC.

V is TRBV7-6 and J is TRBJ2-2; TRBD1 matches at 7 bases. The CDR3 contains 15 residues. Germline V CDR1 and CDR2: SGHVS, FNYEAQ. V was clipped by 5 bases and J by 1 base; unmatched bases: 4. The CDR3 bases are TGTGCCAGCAGCCCGGGACAGAGGAACACCGGGGAGCTGTTTTTT. The encoded protein is CASSPGQRNTGELFF.

This clone showed up just a few times. This chain links TRBV28 with TRBJ2-1; 8 bases fit TRBD2. The CDR3 runs to 13 residues. Germline loops: CDR1 MDHEN, CDR2 SYDVKM. V lost 2 bases, J lost 8 bases, and 2 bases stayed unmatched. The CDR3 protein is CASSLTGGDEQFF. CDR3 sequence (DNA): TGTGCCAGCAGTTTAACCGGGGGGGATGAGCAGTTCTTC.